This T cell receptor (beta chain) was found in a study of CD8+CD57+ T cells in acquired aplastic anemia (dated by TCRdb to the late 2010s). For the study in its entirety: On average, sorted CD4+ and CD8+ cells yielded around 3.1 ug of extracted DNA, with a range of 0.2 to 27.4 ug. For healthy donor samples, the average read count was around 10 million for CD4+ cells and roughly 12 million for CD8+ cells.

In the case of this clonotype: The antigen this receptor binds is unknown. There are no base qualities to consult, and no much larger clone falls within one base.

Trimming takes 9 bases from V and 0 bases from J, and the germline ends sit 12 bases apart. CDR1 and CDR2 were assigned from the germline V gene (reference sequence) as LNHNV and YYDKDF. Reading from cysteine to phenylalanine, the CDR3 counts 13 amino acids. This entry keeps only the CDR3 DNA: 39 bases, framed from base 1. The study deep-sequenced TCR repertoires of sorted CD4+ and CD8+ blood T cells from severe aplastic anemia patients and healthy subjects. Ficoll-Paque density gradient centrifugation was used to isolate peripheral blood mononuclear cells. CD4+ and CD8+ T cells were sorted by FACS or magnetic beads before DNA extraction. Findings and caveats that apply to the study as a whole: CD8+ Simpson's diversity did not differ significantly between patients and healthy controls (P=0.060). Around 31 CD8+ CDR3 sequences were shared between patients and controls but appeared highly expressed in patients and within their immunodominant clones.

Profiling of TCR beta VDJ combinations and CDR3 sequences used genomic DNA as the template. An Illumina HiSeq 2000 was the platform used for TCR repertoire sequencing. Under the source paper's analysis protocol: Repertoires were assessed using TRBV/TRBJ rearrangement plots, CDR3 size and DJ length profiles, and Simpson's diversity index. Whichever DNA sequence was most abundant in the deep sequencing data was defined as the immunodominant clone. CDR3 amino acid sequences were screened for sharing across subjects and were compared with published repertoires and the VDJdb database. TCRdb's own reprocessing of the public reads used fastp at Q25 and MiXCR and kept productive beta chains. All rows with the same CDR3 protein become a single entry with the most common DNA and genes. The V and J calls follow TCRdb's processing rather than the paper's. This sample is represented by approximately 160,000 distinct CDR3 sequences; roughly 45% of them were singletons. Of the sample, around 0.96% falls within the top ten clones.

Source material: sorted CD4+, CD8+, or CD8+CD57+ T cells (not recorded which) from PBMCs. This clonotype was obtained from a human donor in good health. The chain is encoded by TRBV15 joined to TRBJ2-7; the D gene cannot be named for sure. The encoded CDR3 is CATGTRYSYEQYF. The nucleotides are TGTGCCACTGGAACAAGATACTCCTACGAGCAGTACTTC.